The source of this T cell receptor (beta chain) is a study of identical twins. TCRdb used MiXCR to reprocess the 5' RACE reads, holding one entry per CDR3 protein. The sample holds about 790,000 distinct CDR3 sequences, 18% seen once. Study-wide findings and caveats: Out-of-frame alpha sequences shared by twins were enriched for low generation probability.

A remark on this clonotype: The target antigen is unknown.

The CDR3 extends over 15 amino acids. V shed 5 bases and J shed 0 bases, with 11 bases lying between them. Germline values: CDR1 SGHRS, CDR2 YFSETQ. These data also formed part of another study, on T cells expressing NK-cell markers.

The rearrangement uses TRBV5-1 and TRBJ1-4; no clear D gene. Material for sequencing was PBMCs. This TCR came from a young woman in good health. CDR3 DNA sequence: TGCGCCAGCAGAAGAGGGTTCTCAACTAATGAAAAACTGTTTTTT. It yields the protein CASRRGFSTNEKLFF.